The source of this T cell receptor (gamma chain) is a study of γδ T cells in repeated Plasmodium falciparum infection (dated by TCRdb to the early 2020s). Broadly, across the study: The natural-infection arm enrolled Malian children exposed to intense seasonal malaria transmission, compared against age and gender matched Australian children. Samples from controlled-infection subjects were taken at baseline, just before selected infections, and 21 days after each infection. In the study, the shaping of the human gammadelta T cell repertoire by repeated Plasmodium falciparum infection was examined using natural infection in Mali and controlled human malaria infection. Roughly 5 malaria-naive U.S. adults underwent four controlled human malaria infections by bites from P. falciparum NF54-infected Anopheles stephensi mosquitoes over 644 days. Malian gammadelta TCR repertoires were analysed cross-sectionally during no-transmission periods and were analysed longitudinally across acute febrile malaria episodes. Results and caveats for the whole study, not just this receptor: Across time and infection, the Vgamma9/Vdelta2+ TCR repertoires showed a highly stable polyclonal makeup, with many TCRgamma sequences overlapping between individuals. The Malian cohort was drawn from a small rural village made up mostly of one ethnic group, which limits generalizability. In Vdelta2-negative, largely Vdelta1+, gammadelta TCR repertoires, repeated controlled infections appeared to drive waves of new clonotype selection. The controlled-infection cohort was small, limiting analysis of inter-individual variability in gammadelta T cell responses. Vdelta2-negative gammadelta TCR repertoires from Malian children appeared more clonally expanded, less diverse and less shared than those of Australian children.

The table lists this clone with many counts. Its antigen is unknown. No much larger clone is present one base from it, and per-base qualities are unavailable. The method behind the library was multiplex PCR. TCRdb names Illumina MiSeq as the instrument used. Each sorted gammadelta T cell sample was sequenced for both the TCR gamma (TRG) and TCR delta (TRD) chains. The source study handled its data this way. Repertoire analyses included clonotype tree plots, accumulated frequency of the top 20 clonotypes, diversity index (DI) and D75 metrics. After TCRdb called clones again from the public reads with CATT, rows with identical DNA were merged. The V and J calls follow TCRdb's processing rather than the paper's. Across this sample there are some 30,000 gamma-chain clones, with approximately 1.5% seen only once. 19% of the sample goes to the ten largest clones. For bulk TCR repertoire analysis, Vgamma9/Vdelta2+ and Vdelta2-negative gammadelta T cell populations were isolated by flow sorting from peripheral blood mononuclear cells.

Trimmed from V: 6 bases; trimmed from J: 0 bases; junction bases lacking a gene match: 5. The CDR3 numbers 13 residues from cysteine through phenylalanine. The DNA shown is the 39-base CDR3, in frame from base 1. CDR1 and CDR2, per the germline V gene (reference sequence), are VTNTFY and YDVSTARD. This sequence originates from a pool of human donors (malaria-infected and uninfected, not separated). Sample: gamma-delta T cells from blood. The sequence is built from TRGV3 and TRGJ1 or TRGJ2. The CDR3 reads CATWHKNYYKKLF. The sequenced DNA: TGTGCCACCTGGCACAAGAATTATTATAAGAAACTCTTT.